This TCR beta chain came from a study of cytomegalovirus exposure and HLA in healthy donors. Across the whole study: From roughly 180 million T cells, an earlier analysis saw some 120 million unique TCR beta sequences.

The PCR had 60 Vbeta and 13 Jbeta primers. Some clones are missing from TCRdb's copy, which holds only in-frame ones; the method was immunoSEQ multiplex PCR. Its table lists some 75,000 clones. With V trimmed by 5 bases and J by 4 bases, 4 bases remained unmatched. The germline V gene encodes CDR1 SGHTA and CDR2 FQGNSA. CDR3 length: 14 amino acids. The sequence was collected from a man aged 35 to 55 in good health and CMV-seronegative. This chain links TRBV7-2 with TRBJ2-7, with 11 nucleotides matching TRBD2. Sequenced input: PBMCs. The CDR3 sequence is CASSITSGSYEQYF. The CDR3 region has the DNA TGTGCCAGCAGCATCACTAGCGGGAGTTACGAGCAGTACTTC.